This T cell receptor beta chain was documented in a study of long-term antiretroviral therapy in people with HIV. Germline CDR1 SGHNT, CDR2 YYREEE (reference sequence). The CDR3 spans 12 residues. V was shortened by 1 base and J by 4 bases, with 6 bases between the two germline ends. Investigators performed immunoSEQ version v3.0 at survey level. Sequenced by immunoSEQ multiplex PCR; TCRdb stores in-frame clones only, minus some. The table has approximately 22,000 clones, 86% seen once. 1-10 million cryopreserved PBMC were held in samples before DNA extraction. The TCR sequence derives from a man between 60 and 75 years old with HIV. This chain links TRBV5-4 with TRBJ2-7; possible D gene TRBD1, 5 bases. The sequences come from unsorted PBMCs, collected 1.3 years after starting antiretroviral therapy. Here the CDR3 DNA reads TGTGCCAGCAGCTTGAGGGGTTACGAGCAGTACTTC. It is translated as CASSLRGYEQYF.